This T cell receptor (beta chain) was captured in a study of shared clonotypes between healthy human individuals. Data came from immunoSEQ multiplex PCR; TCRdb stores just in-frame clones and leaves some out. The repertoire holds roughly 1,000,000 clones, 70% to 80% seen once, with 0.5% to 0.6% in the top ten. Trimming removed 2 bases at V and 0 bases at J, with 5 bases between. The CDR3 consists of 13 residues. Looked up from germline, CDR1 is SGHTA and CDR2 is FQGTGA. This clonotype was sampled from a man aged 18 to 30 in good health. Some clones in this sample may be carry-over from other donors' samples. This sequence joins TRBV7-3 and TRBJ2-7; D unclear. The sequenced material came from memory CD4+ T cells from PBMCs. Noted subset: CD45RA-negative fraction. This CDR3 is CASSLGNSYEQYF. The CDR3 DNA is TGTGCCAGCAGCTTAGGCAACTCCTACGAGCAGTACTTC. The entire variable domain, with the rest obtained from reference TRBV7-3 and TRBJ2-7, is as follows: GAGVSQTPSNKVTEKGKYVELRCDPISGHTALYWYRQSLGQGPEFLIYFQGTGAADDSGLPNDRFFAVRPEGSVSTLKIQRTERGDSAVYLCASSLGNSYEQYFGPGTRLTVT.